These T cell receptor beta chains were read from a single sample in a study of cytomegalovirus exposure and HLA in healthy donors. Profiled with immunoSEQ multiplex PCR; TCRdb holds only in-frame clones, not every one. The sample is made up of about 59,000 clones, and the top ten hold roughly 5% of it. Sequenced: PBMCs. Receptors were obtained from a man younger than 40 in good health and CMV-seropositive. CDR3s include the opening cysteine and the closing phenylalanine or tryptophan. Each record gives: D gene, V gene, J gene, CDR3 DNA, CDR3 protein. The D gene is left open where the match is weak.

TRBD1	TRBV7-9	TRBJ2-2	TGTGCCAGCAGCACCGACAGGGGCCTGCCCGGGGAGCTGTTTTTT	CASSTDRGLPGELFF
NA	TRBV6-5	TRBJ1-2	TGTGCCAGCGGGGCACTTGGGTACTTAGGCTACACCTTC	CASGALGYLGYTF
NA	TRBV4-1	TRBJ2-6	TGCGCCAGCGGCCCTCCCCCTGGGGCCAACGTCCTGACTTTC	CASGPPPGANVLTF
NA	TRBV19	TRBJ1-6	TGTGCCAGTAGTGAGGGTTATAATTCACCCCTCCACTTT	CASSEGYNSPLHF
TRBD2	TRBV30	TRBJ2-1	TGTGCCGGGAGCGCGGGACTAGCGGTTTACAATGAGCAGTTCTTC	CAGSAGLAVYNEQFF
TRBD2	TRBV4-2	TRBJ2-1	TGTGCCAGCAGCCCAGGGCGGGCTAGCGGGAACAATGAGCAGTTCTTC	CASSPGRASGNNEQFF
TRBD2	TRBV30	TRBJ2-3	TGTGCCCGCCAGAGGGCGGGACTAGCGACCACAGATACGCAGTATTTT	CARQRAGLATTDTQYF
TRBD1	TRBV6-5	TRBJ2-1	TGTGCCAGCAGTTACGGACAGGGTTCCTACAATGAGCAGTTCTTC	CASSYGQGSYNEQFF
TRBD2	TRBV9	TRBJ2-2	TGTGCCAGCACCCCTAGTAGCGGGAGAATCGGCACCGGGGAGCTGTTTTTT	CASTPSSGRIGTGELFF
TRBD1	TRBV7-9	TRBJ1-3	TGTGCCAGCAGCCGCGGGGACAGATACACCATATATTTT	CASSRGDRYTIYF
TRBD1	TRBV2	TRBJ1-4	TGTGCCAGCCATGCGGGGACAGGGGGATTTGAAAAACTGTTTTTT	CASHAGTGGFEKLFF
TRBD1	TRBV2	TRBJ1-2	TGTGCCAGCAGCTACAGGGGGGGAGATGGCTACACCTTC	CASSYRGGDGYTF
NA	TRBV7-9	TRBJ1-3	TGTGCCAGCACCTATAGTGCCTCTGGAAACACCATATATTTT	CASTYSASGNTIYF
NA	TRBV6-1	TRBJ1-4	TGTGCCAGCAGAGACTCTGGGACTGGAGAAAAACTGTTTTTT	CASRDSGTGEKLFF
TRBD1	TRBV7-9	TRBJ2-3	TGTGCCAGCAGCTTGGACAGGGCAGATACGCAGTATTTT	CASSLDRADTQYF
TRBD1	TRBV12-5	TRBJ2-1	TGTGCTAGTGGTTTAAGACAGGGGGCCGACAATGAGCAGTTCTTC	CASGLRQGADNEQFF
NA	TRBV6-1	TRBJ1-5	TGTGCCAGCAGTGAAGGGAAAGGGAGGCAGCCCCAGCATTTT	CASSEGKGRQPQHF
TRBD2	TRBV30	TRBJ2-1	TGTGGGATGGGCGGGAGCTCCGACAATGAGCAGTTCTTC	CGMGGSSDNEQFF
NA	TRBV14	TRBJ1-2	TGTGCCAGCAGCCAAGAAGGGACTTATGGCTACACCTTC	CASSQEGTYGYTF
TRBD1	TRBV27	TRBJ1-5	TGTGCCAGCAGTAGAGTACAGGGGGCGGGCAATCAGCCCCAGCATTTT	CASSRVQGAGNQPQHF
TRBD2	TRBV7-9	TRBJ2-3	TGTGCCAGCAGCTTAGTCTGGAGGCGGAAGCGGGAAGATAAGCAGTATTTT	CASSLVWRRKREDKQYF
NA	TRBV9	TRBJ2-3	TGTGCCAGCAGCGCACTAGTTATCAGTGCAGATACGCAGTATTTT	CASSALVISADTQYF
NA	TRBV6-5	TRBJ1-1	TGTGCCAGCAGGCATGACAGGCGGAACACTGAAGCTTTCTTT	CASRHDRRNTEAFF
NA	TRBV6-1	TRBJ1-1	TGTGCCAGCAGTGGAATCGCGGACAGATTGAACACTGAAGCTTTCTTT	CASSGIADRLNTEAFF
TRBD2	TRBV4-1	TRBJ2-3	TGCGCCAGCAGCCCATTCGGACTAGCGGGGGTTAGCACAGATACGCAGTATTTT	CASSPFGLAGVSTDTQYF
NA	TRBV19	TRBJ1-5	TGTGCCAGTAGTGCCCTACTCCAGGGTCAGCCCCAGCATTTT	CASSALLQGQPQHF
TRBD2	TRBV30	TRBJ2-7	TGTGCCTGGAGGCAGGGCGGACTAGCGGCCTACGAGCAGTACTTC	CAWRQGGLAAYEQYF
TRBD1	TRBV30	TRBJ1-1	TGTGCCGGGAATCGTCAGGGGGCGGGCGTCACTGAAGCTTTCTTT	CAGNRQGAGVTEAFF
NA	TRBV5-6	TRBJ1-1	TGTGCCAGCAGCTTGGCCGGGAGGGGAGGGGCCACTGAAGCTTTCTTT	CASSLAGRGGATEAFF
TRBD1	TRBV15	TRBJ1-1	TGTGCCACCAGCAGAGATGGGGGCTTTGGGACAGGGGTACGGAACACTGAAGCTTTCTTT	CATSRDGGFGTGVRNTEAFF
TRBD1	TRBV25-1	TRBJ2-6	TGTGCCAGCCCACCCAGGACAGGGTGGTACGTCCTGACTTTC	CASPPRTGWYVLTF
NA	TRBV5-1	TRBJ2-5	TGCGCCAGCAGCTTGGCGGCTAGCCAAGAGACCCAGTACTTC	CASSLAASQETQYF
NA	TRBV7-3	TRBJ2-5	TGTGCCAGCAGCCCCACCCGACAGCCAGAGACCCAGTACTTC	CASSPTRQPETQYF
TRBD1	TRBV5-1	TRBJ2-7	TGCGCCAGCAGCTGGAGGCAGGGGGCCCTCTACGAGCAGTACTTC	CASSWRQGALYEQYF
NA	TRBV30	TRBJ1-5	TGTGCCTGGAGTGTAGGGGGTAATAGCAATCAGCCCCAGCATTTT	CAWSVGGNSNQPQHF
NA	TRBV12-5	TRBJ2-1	TGTGCTAGTGGTTTGGTTCAGGGGGGTTTCAATGAGCAGTTCTTC	CASGLVQGGFNEQFF
TRBD2	TRBV7-8	TRBJ2-2	TGTGCCAGCACCCGTAAGGGGCTCTACGACGGAGCGGGAGGTTCGAACACCGGGGAGCTGTTTTTT	CASTRKGLYDGAGGSNTGELFF
NA	TRBV12-5	TRBJ1-4	TGTGCTAGTGCCACTCCCCGGGGGGAAAAACTGTTTTTT	CASATPRGEKLFF
TRBD1	TRBV5-6	TRBJ1-2	TGTGCCAGCAGCTTACAGGGGGACTATGGCTACACCTTC	CASSLQGDYGYTF
TRBD2	TRBV9	TRBJ2-3	TGTGCCAGCAGCAAAGAAGCGGGGGGCCGCCCGAATACGCAGTATTTT	CASSKEAGGRPNTQYF
TRBD1	TRBV5-6	TRBJ2-1	TGTGCCAGCAGCTTCGACGACAGGGGCGACAATGAGCAGTTCTTC	CASSFDDRGDNEQFF
TRBD1	TRBV19	TRBJ1-1	TGTGCCACTGCGACAGGGGCCACCACTGAAGCTTTCTTT	CATATGATTEAFF
NA	TRBV11-3	TRBJ2-7	TGTGCCAGCAGCTTAGTTAGTTGGGGGGACCGAAAATACTACGAGCAGTACTTC	CASSLVSWGDRKYYEQYF
NA	TRBV2	TRBJ2-1	TGTGCCAGCAGTGCCTCCAAGACAATCGATGAGCAGTTCTTC	CASSASKTIDEQFF
NA	TRBV2	TRBJ2-7	TGTGCCAGCAGTGAAGGCGGGGCAGAGGGCCGGTACGAGCAGTACTTC	CASSEGGAEGRYEQYF
TRBD1	TRBV5-4	TRBJ2-7	TGTGCCAGCAGCATGATCGGACAGGGAACCTACGAGCAGTACTTC	CASSMIGQGTYEQYF
NA	TRBV7-9	TRBJ2-1	TGTGCCAGCAGCAGCCCACTAGTACCATACAATGAGCAGTTCTTC	CASSSPLVPYNEQFF
TRBD1	TRBV6-1	TRBJ1-5	TGTGCCAGCAGTGAACAGGGGGCTACTCTGAGCAATCAGCCCCAGCATTTT	CASSEQGATLSNQPQHF
NA	TRBV4-1	TRBJ2-1	TGCGCCAGCAGCCAAGTGTGGGTAGGAGGCTCATACAATGAGCAGTTCTTC	CASSQVWVGGSYNEQFF
NA	TRBV4-1	TRBJ1-6	TGCGCCAGCAGCCAAGAACGGGTCATCTCACCCCTCCACTTT	CASSQERVISPLHF
NA	TRBV30	TRBJ1-1	TGTGCCTGGAGTGTAACCAAGAGAACTGAAGCTTTCTTT	CAWSVTKRTEAFF
NA	TRBV21-1	TRBJ1-1	TGTGCCAGCAGCAATATAAACACTGAAGCTTTCTTT	CASSNINTEAFF
TRBD1	TRBV5-4	TRBJ2-7	TGTGCCAGCAGCTTGGGGTGGGGACAGGGTTACGAGCAGTACTTC	CASSLGWGQGYEQYF
TRBD1	TRBV6-4	TRBJ2-3	TGTGCCAGCAGTGAAGGGACAGGGGAGGGAGATACGCAGTATTTT	CASSEGTGEGDTQYF